This T cell receptor beta chain is drawn from a study of blood T cell repertoires in COVID-19. Study at large: The United States, Italy and Spain provided the acute and convalescent COVID-19 samples.

In the source study's methods: Amplification of reference gene primers was used by the study to estimate nucleated cell counts. Clones were read by immunoSEQ multiplex PCR, and TCRdb kept only the in-frame ones, dropping some. V and J calls and clone size are given by that table; D and trimming were obtained from the DNA. The sample contains a few hundred thousand clones, roughly 85% of which appear only once. This clone was recorded once. Participant-reported clinical history was the basis for cohort assignment. The clonotype originates from a middle-aged woman with acute COVID-19. Sequencing input: PBMCs or T cells enriched from blood (not recorded which).

In DNA form, the CDR3 reads TGCAGCGTTGAGGAGGGGAGCTATGGCTACACCTTC. Translation: CSVEEGSYGYTF. This rearrangement joins TRBV29-1 to TRBJ1-2; possible D gene TRBD1, 5 bases. The germline V gene has CDR1 SQVTM and CDR2 ANQGSEA. This CDR3 spans 12 amino acids. Trimming took off 3 bases at V and 4 bases at J, with 9 bases between the two ends. Based on the CDR3 plus reference TRBV29-1 and TRBJ1-2, the full variable domain is SAVISQKPSRDICQRGTSLTIQCQVDSQVTMMFWYRQQPGQSLTLIATANQGSEATYESGFVIDKFPISRPNLTFSTLTVSNMSPEDSSIYLCSVEEGSYGYTFGSGTRLTVV.